This T cell receptor (beta chain) was sequenced in a study of shared clonotypes between healthy human individuals. Study-wide results and limits: It was expected that sequencing depth would affect clonotype sharing among donors. Only blood was sampled, and tissue TCR repertoires likely differ from blood ones.

With respect to this clone: Its antigen is currently unknown.

The authors' processing: Junction-only sequences produced by ImmunoSEQ had no quality scores, so filtering differed. The data were produced by immunoSEQ multiplex PCR, yet TCRdb's version contains in-frame clones alone and is incomplete. Clone size and the V and J calls come from that table; the DNA yielded D and trimming. The sample includes 2.3 million or so clones, more than 80% of them seen just once. The CDR3 runs 16 residues. V lost 0 bases and J lost 7, with 16 bases in between. Germline V CDR1 and CDR2: LGHNA, YSLEER. The gene calls are TRBV4-3 and TRBJ2-1; TRBD2 might be the D (6 bases). The sequencing sample was made of naive CD4+ T cells from PBMCs. The subset here: CD45RA+ positively selected. The source of this sequence is a young man in good health. Some clones in this sample may be carry-over from other donors' samples. CDR3 nucleotide sequence: TGCGCCAGCAGCCAAGATGCTAGCGTCGGGCGAAATGAGCAGTTCTTC. Encoded protein: CASSQDASVGRNEQFF.